This T cell receptor (beta chain) is drawn from a study of T cells after somatic rescue of genetic block. Only in-frame clones appear in the TCRdb table, and some are missing; sequencing was by immunoSEQ multiplex PCR. The sample consists of approximately 71,000 clones, around 93% of them appearing once. V dropped 3 bases and J dropped 3; count of bases not matched to a gene: 12. The CDR3 runs 17 residues. Germline values: CDR1 KGHSH, CDR2 LQKENI. Material: peripheral blood mononuclear cells (PBMCs). This TCR came from a man aged 35-49 years. The V and J genes are TRBV18 and TRBJ1-1; 8 bases fit TRBD1. The chain's CDR3 is CASSPLGAGGVDTEAFF. The DNA for the CDR3 is TGTGCCAGCTCACCTTTGGGGGCAGGGGGCGTAGACACTGAAGCTTTCTTT.